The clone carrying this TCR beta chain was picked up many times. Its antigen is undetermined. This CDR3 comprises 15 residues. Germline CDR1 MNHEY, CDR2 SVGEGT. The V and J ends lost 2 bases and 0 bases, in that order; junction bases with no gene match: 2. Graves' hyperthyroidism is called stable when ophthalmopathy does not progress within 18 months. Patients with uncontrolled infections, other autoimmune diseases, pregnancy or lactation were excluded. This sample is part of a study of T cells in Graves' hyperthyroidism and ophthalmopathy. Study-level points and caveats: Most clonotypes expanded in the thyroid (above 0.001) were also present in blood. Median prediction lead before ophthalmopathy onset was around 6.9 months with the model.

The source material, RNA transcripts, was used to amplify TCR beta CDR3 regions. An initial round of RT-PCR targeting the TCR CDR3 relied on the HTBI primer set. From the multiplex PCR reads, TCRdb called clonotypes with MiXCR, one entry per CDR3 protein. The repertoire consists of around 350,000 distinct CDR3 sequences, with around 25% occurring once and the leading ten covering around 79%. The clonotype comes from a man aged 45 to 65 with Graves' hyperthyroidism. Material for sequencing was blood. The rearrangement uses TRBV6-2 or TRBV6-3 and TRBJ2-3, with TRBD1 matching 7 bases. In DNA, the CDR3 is TGTGCCAGCAGTTACCTGGACAGGAGCACAGATACGCAGTATTTT. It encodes CASSYLDRSTDTQYF.